These 10 T cell receptor beta chains came from one sample sequenced in a study of CD8 T cells in Susac syndrome. The authors reverse transcribed roughly 0.5 to 1 ug RNA with random hexamers. TCRdb itself ran the immunoSEQ multiplex PCR reads through MiXCR, one entry per CDR3 protein. The data contain 78,000 or so distinct CDR3 sequences, around 96% of them singletons. Source material: CD8+ T cells from PBMCs. The receptors come from a human donor with multiple sclerosis.

The chain uses TRBV5-4 and TRBJ2-3; tentatively, D is TRBD2 (6 bases). This CDR3 is built from 15 residues. V lost 2 bases, J lost 2 bases, and 12 bases lay in between. Germline loops: CDR1 SGHNT, CDR2 YYREEE (reference sequence). The CDR3 reads CASSFVDYNTDTQYF. Here the CDR3 DNA reads TGTGCCAGCAGCTTCGTGGACTATAACACAGATACGCAGTATTTT.

The chain uses TRBV27 and TRBJ2-7, with D possibly called TRBD1 or TRBD2 (5 bases each). Trimming removed 8 bases from V and 4 bases from J, with 18 bases in between. Germline CDR1 MNHEY, CDR2 SMNVEV (reference sequence). CDR3 length: 14 amino acids. The chain's CDR3 is CASRYRDEGYEQYF. CDR3 DNA sequence: TGTGCCAGCCGCTACCGGGACGAGGGATACGAGCAGTACTTC.

This chain connects TRBV5-4 to TRBJ2-3; TRBD1 aligns across 9 bases. CDR1 SGHNT and CDR2 YYREEE come from the germline V gene (reference sequence). The CDR3 sequence is 16 residues long. With 5 bases clipped from V and 6 bases from J, the junction kept 13 bases outside the gene matches. The chain's CDR3 is CASRFEGQGQRDTQYF. The CDR3 DNA reads as TGTGCCAGCAGGTTCGAAGGACAGGGGCAACGGGATACGCAGTATTTT.

The V gene is TRBV13, the J gene TRBJ1-3; tentatively, D is TRBD1 (6 bases). CDR3 size: 14 residues. V lost 5 bases and J lost 0, with 8 bases in between. Germline-derived CDR1 and CDR2 are PRHDT and FYEKMQ (reference sequence). CDR3 amino acids: CASSGQSSGNTIYF. The CDR3 bases are TGTGCCAGCAGCGGACAGAGCTCTGGAAACACCATATATTTT.

The gene calls are TRBV12-3 or TRBV12-4 and TRBJ2-1; D not resolved. V was shortened by 3 bases and J by 8 bases, with 8 bases between the two germline ends. CDR3 length: 12 residues. The CDR3, as DNA: TGTGCCAGCAGTTTCGTAGCCTATGAGCAGTTCTTC. This gives the protein CASSFVAYEQFF.

The V call is TRBV15, the J call TRBJ2-1, with TRBD2 matching 7 bases. In germline, CDR1 is LNHNV, CDR2 YYDKDF (reference sequence). The junction had 5 bases not matched to a gene; V was cut back by 0 bases and J by 6 bases. This CDR3 spans 15 amino acids. The CDR3 bases are TGTGCCACCAGCAGAGACTCCTCGGGAGGCAATGAGCAGTTCTTC. The encoded protein is CATSRDSSGGNEQFF.

The rearrangement links TRBV12-3 or TRBV12-4 to TRBJ1-2; 8 bases line up with TRBD1. The CDR3 covers 14 residues. The trim removed 1 base at V and 7 bases at J, leaving 5 bases unmatched. CDR3 sequence: CASSLGPGGGGYTF. The CDR3 bases are TGTGCCAGCAGTTTAGGACCAGGGGGCGGTGGCTACACCTTC.

The V and J genes are TRBV5-1 and TRBJ2-5; 9 bases map to TRBD1. The CDR3 covers 14 residues. With 4 bases clipped from V and 5 bases from J, the junction kept 6 bases outside the gene matches. Germline V gives CDR1 SGHRS, CDR2 YFSETQ. The CDR3 protein is CASSILDRGETQYF. The CDR3 bases are TGCGCCAGCAGCATCTTAGACAGGGGGGAGACCCAGTACTTC.

This clonotype was counted a few times. The chain employs TRBV6-1 and TRBJ2-7; D is ambiguous. The CDR3 loop spans 13 amino acids. V was clipped by 8 bases and J by 5 bases, with 16 bases between them. Germline V gives CDR1 MNHNS, CDR2 SASEGT. The CDR3 reads CASGQLGRDEQYF. In nucleotides, the CDR3 is TGTGCCAGCGGCCAATTAGGTCGGGACGAGCAGTACTTC.

The V gene is TRBV5-1, the J gene TRBJ2-7; D may be TRBD1 (5 bases). Germline V CDR1 and CDR2: SGHRS, YFSETQ. Trimming took 2 bases from V and 4 from J, leaving 13 bases between them. CDR3 length: 14 residues. CDR3 loop: CASSFGQGSYEQYF. Here the CDR3 DNA reads TGCGCCAGCAGCTTCGGGCAGGGCAGTTACGAGCAGTACTTC.